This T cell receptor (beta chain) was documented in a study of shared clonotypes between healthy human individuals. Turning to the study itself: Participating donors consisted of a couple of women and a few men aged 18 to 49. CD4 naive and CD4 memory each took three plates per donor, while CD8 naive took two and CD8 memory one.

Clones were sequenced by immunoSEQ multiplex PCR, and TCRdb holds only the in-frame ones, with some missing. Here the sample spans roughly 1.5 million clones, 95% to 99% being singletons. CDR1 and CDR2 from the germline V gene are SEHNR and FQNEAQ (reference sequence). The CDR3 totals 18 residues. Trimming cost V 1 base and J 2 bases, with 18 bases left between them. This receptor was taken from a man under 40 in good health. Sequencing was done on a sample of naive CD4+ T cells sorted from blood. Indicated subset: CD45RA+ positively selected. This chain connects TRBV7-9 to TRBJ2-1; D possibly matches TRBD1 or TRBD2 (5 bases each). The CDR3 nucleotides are TGTGCCAGCAGCTTAGGGGGCATTCTTTCGAGGGCCTACAATGAGCAGTTCTTC. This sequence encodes CASSLGGILSRAYNEQFF.